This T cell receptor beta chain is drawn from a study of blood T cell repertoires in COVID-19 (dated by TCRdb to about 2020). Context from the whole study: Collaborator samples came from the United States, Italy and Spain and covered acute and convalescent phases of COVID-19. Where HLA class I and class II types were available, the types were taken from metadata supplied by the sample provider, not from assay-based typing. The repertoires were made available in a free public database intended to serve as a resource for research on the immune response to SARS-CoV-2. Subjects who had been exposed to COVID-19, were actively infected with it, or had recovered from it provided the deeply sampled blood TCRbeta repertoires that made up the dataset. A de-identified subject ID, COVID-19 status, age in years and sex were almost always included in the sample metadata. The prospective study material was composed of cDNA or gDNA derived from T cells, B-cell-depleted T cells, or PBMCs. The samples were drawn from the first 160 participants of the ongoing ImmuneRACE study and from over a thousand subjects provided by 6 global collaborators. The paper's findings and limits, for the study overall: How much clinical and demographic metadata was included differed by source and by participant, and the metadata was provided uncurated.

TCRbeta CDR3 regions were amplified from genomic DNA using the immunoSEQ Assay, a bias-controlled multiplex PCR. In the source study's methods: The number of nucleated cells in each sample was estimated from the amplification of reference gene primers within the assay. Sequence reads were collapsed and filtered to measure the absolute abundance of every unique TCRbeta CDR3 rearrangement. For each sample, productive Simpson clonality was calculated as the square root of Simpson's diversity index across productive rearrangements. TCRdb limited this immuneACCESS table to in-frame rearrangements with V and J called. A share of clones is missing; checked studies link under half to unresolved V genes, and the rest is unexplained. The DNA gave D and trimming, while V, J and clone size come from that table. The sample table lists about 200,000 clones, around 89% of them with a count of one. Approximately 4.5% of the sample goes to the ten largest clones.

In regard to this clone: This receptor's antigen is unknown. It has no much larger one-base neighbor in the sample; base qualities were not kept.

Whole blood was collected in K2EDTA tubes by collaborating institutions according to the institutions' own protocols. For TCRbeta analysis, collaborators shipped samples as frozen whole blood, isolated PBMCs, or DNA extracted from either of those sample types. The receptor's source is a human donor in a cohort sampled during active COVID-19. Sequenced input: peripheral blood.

The bases are TGTGCCAGCAGCCGCCGAGGTCCCGCTAGCGGGACCGATGAGCAGTTCTTC. The encoded protein is CASSRRGPASGTDEQFF. The rearrangement combines TRBV3-1 (or the pseudogene TRBV3-2) with TRBJ2-1, with 9 middle bases fitting TRBD2. The germline V and J ends show losses of 4 bases and 8 bases respectively, and no gene match explains 15 bases of the junction. Its CDR3 holds 17 amino acids, cysteine through phenylalanine. The entry retains the CDR3 DNA only, 51 bases that are in frame from base 1. CDR1 and CDR2 are read off the germline V gene (reference sequence) as LGHDT and YNNKEL.